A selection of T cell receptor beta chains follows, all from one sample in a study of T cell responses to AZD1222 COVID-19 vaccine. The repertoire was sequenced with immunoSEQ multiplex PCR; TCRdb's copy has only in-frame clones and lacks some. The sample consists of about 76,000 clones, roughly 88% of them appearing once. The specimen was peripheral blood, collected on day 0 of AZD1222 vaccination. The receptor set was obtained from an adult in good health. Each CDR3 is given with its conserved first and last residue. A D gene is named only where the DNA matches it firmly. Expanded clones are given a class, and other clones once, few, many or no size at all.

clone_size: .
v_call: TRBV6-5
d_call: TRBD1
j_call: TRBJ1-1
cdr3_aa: CASSRDRVGEAFF
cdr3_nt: TGTGCCAGCAGTAGGGACAGGGTAGGTGAAGCTTTCTTT

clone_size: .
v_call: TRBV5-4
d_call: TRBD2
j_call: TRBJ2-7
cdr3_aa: CASSITSGRASHEQYF
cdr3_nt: TGTGCCAGCAGCATCACTAGCGGGAGGGCCTCCCACGAGCAGTACTTC

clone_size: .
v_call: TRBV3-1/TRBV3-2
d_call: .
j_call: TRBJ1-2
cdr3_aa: CASSQPPRGADYGYTF
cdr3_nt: TGTGCCAGCAGCCAACCCCCCCGGGGAGCGGACTATGGCTACACCTTC

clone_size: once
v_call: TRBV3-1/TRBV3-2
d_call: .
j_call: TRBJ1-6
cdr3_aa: CASRPTHDSPLHF
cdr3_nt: TGTGCCAGCAGACCCACGCATGATTCACCCCTCCACTTT

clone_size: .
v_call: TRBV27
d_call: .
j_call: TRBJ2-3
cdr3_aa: CASSRGQIFRRDNTDTQYF
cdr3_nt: TGTGCCAGCAGCAGGGGACAGATTTTTCGGAGGGACAACACAGATACGCAGTATTTT

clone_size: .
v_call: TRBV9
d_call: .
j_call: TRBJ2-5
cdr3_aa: CASSRSGDSETQYF
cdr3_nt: TGTGCCAGCAGCAGGTCGGGGGACTCTGAGACCCAGTACTTC

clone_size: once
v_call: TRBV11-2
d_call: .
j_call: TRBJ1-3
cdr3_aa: CASSPTRAPSGGNTIYF
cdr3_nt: TGTGCCAGCAGCCCAACGAGAGCCCCGTCAGGTGGAAACACCATATATTTT

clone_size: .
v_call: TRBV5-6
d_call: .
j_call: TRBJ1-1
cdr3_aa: CASSLALSVAFF
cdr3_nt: TGTGCCAGCAGCTTGGCTTTGAGCGTAGCTTTCTTT

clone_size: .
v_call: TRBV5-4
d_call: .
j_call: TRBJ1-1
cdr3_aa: CASSTNRELNTEAFF
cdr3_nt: TGTGCCAGCAGCACGAACAGGGAACTGAACACTGAAGCTTTCTTT

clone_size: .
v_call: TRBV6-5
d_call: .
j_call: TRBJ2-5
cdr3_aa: CASSYLQGPETQYF
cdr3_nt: TGTGCCAGCAGTTACCTACAGGGCCCGGAGACCCAGTACTTC

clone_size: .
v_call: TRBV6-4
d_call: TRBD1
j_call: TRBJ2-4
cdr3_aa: CASSGQGVAKNIQYF
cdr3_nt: TGTGCCAGCAGTGGACAGGGGGTAGCCAAAAACATTCAGTACTTC

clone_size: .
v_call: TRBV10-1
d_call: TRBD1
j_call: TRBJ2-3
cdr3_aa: CASTTGGRSYTQYF
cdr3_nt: TGCGCCAGCACGACAGGGGGCAGGTCGTATACGCAGTATTTT

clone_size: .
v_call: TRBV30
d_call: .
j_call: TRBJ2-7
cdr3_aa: CAWSRGNGLGEQYF
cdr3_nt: TGTGCCTGGAGTCGCGGGAACGGGCTGGGGGAGCAGTACTTC

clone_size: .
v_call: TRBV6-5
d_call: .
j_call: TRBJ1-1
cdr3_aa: CASSLTKNTEAFF
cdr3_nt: TGTGCCAGCAGCCTAACTAAGAACACTGAAGCTTTCTTT

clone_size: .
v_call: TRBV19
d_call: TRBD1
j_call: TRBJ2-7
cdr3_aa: CASTVQGTDRHPWPYEQYF
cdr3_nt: TGTGCCAGTACGGTCCAAGGGACAGACCGACACCCATGGCCCTACGAGCAGTACTTC

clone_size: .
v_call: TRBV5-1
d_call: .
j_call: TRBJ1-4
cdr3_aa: CASSPNPLGAGNEKLFF
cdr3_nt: TGCGCCAGCAGCCCGAACCCCCTTGGGGCGGGGAATGAAAAACTGTTTTTT

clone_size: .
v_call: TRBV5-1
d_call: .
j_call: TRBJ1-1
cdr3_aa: CASSLGTTGWGTEAFF
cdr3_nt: TGCGCCAGCAGCTTGGGGACCACAGGGTGGGGCACTGAAGCTTTCTTT

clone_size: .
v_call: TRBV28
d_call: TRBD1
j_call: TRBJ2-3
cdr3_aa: CASSFRGSADTQYF
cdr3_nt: TGTGCCAGCAGTTTCAGGGGGAGCGCAGATACGCAGTATTTT

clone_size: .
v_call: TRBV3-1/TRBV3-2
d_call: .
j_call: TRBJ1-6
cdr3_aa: CASSQDPQPNSPLHF
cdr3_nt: TGTGCCAGCAGCCAAGATCCCCAGCCGAATTCACCCCTCCACTTT

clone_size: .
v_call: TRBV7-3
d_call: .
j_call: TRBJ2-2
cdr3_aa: CASSPGAAGELFF
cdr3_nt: TGTGCCAGCAGTCCGGGGGCGGCCGGGGAGCTGTTTTTT

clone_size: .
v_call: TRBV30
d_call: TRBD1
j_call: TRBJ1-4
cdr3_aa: CAWSSTQTGVGEKLFF
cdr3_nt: TGTGCCTGGAGCTCAACTCAAACAGGGGTTGGAGAAAAACTGTTTTTT

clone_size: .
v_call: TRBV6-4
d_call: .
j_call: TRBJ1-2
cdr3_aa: CASSDSNGGRGYTF
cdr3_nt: TGTGCCAGCAGTGACAGCAATGGGGGTCGCGGCTACACCTTC

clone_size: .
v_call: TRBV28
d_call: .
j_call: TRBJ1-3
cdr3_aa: CASSPMAYGGNTIYF
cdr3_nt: TGTGCCAGCAGCCCTATGGCCTACGGGGGAAACACCATATATTTT

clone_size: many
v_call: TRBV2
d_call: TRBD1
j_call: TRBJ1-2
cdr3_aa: CASSLSNRGNYGYTF
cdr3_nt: TGTGCCAGCAGTCTTTCCAACAGGGGTAACTATGGCTACACCTTC

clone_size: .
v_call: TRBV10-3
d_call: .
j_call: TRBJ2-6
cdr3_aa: CAISTGPSGANVLTF
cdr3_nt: TGTGCCATCAGTACCGGACCCTCTGGGGCCAACGTCCTGACTTTC

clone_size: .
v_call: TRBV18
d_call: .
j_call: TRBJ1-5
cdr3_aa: CASSPAAVQPQHF
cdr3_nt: TGTGCCAGCTCACCGGCGGCAGTTCAGCCCCAGCATTTT

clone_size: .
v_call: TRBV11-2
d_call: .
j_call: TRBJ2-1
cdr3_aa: CASSLAWAYEQFF
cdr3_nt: TGTGCCAGCAGCTTAGCTTGGGCTTATGAGCAGTTCTTC

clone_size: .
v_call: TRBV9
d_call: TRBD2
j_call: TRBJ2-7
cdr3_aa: CASSSDGRALYEQYF
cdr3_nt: TGTGCCAGCAGCTCCGACGGGAGGGCTCTTTACGAGCAGTACTTC

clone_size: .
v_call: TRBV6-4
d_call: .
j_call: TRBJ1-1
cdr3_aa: CASSDSAGRNTEAFF
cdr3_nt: TGTGCCAGCAGTGACTCAGCCGGGAGGAACACTGAAGCTTTCTTT

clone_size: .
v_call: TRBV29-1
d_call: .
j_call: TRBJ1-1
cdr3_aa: CSVGTSGGTEAFF
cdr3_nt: TGCAGCGTAGGGACCTCGGGGGGCACTGAAGCTTTCTTT

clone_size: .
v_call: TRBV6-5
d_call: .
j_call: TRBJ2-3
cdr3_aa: CASSYDHSTDTQYF
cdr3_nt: TGTGCCAGCAGTTACGATCATAGCACAGATACGCAGTATTTT

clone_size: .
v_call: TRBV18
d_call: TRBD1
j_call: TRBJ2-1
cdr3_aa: CASSPRGQVYNEQFF
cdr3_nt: TGTGCCAGCTCTCCTAGGGGGCAGGTCTACAATGAGCAGTTCTTC

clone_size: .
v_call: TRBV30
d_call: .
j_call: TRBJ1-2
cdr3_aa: CAWSVQVTTAGYTF
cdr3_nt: TGTGCCTGGAGTGTACAGGTCACAACGGCCGGCTACACCTTC

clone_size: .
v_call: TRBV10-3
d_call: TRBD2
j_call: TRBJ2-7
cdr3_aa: CAISEKGSGTSVSYEQYF
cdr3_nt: TGTGCCATCAGTGAGAAAGGATCCGGGACTAGCGTTTCCTACGAGCAGTACTTC

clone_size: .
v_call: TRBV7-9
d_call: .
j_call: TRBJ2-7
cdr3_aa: CASSLQGRSGVYEQYF
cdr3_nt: TGTGCCAGCAGCTTACAGGGCCGATCAGGAGTCTACGAGCAGTACTTC

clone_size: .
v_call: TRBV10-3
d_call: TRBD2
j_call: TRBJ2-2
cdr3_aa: CAIRTGTSDLNTGELFF
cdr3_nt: TGTGCCATCAGGACCGGGACTAGCGATCTGAACACCGGGGAGCTGTTTTTT

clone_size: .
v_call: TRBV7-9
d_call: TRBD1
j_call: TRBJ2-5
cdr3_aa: CASSLGDRGPLETQYF
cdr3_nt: TGTGCCAGCAGCTTGGGGGACAGGGGGCCCCTAGAGACCCAGTACTTC

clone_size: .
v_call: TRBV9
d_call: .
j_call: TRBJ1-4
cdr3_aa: CASSVVSGDGEKLFF
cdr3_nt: TGTGCCAGCAGCGTAGTGTCAGGGGACGGTGAAAAACTGTTTTTT

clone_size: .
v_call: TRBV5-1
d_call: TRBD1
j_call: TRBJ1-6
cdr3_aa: CASPQGQGASPLHF
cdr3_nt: TGCGCCAGCCCCCAGGGGCAGGGGGCTTCACCCCTCCACTTT